A single sample is the source of the 23 T cell receptor beta chains below, sequenced in a study of cytomegalovirus exposure and HLA in healthy donors. PCR employed 60 Vbeta and 13 Jbeta primers. Method: immunoSEQ multiplex PCR; TCRdb's copy keeps in-frame clones and lacks some. Of about 150,000 clones detected, around 72% appear once; the ten largest clones hold approximately 2%. Input material: PBMCs. These receptors were taken from a man aged 35 to 55 in good health and CMV-seronegative.

This rearrangement joins TRBV28 to TRBJ2-5, with 7 bases that match TRBD2. The CDR3 runs to 19 residues. Trimming removed 5 bases from V and 4 bases from J; junction bases left unmatched: 22. In germline, CDR1 is MDHEN, CDR2 SYDVKM. The CDR3 sequence is CASSLPPGLGRALTETQYF. The CDR3 DNA reads as TGTGCCAGCAGTCTCCCCCCAGGTTTAGGGAGGGCCCTGACAGAGACCCAGTACTTC.

V gene TRBV6-5 combines with J gene TRBJ1-1; D is unclear. CDR1 MNHEY and CDR2 SVGAGI come from the germline V gene. V shed 6 bases and J shed 7 bases, with 15 bases lying between them. The CDR3 extends over 13 amino acids. The chain's CDR3 is CASRLRSTGEAFF. CDR3 in DNA: TGTGCCAGCAGACTCAGGTCGACCGGTGAAGCTTTCTTT.

The rearrangement uses TRBV28 and TRBJ2-5; 8 bases agree with TRBD2. Per germline, CDR1 MDHEN and CDR2 SYDVKM. J lost 5 bases, V lost 6 bases, and 14 bases had no gene match. The CDR3 extends over 16 amino acids. Here the CDR3 reads CASRPGLAPYAETQYF. The CDR3 DNA reads as TGTGCCAGCAGGCCAGGACTAGCACCGTACGCGGAGACCCAGTACTTC.

The chain uses TRBV7-9 and TRBJ1-4, with D perhaps TRBD1 (5 bases). From germline, CDR1 is SEHNR and CDR2 FQNEAQ (reference sequence). V was shortened by 5 bases and J by 7 bases, with 17 bases between the two germline ends. The CDR3 has 15 residues. The CDR3 here is CASSQPGFAAEKLFF. The CDR3 region has the DNA TGTGCCAGCAGCCAGCCAGGGTTTGCAGCTGAAAAACTGTTTTTT.

The rearrangement links TRBV21-1 to TRBJ2-7; the table assigns TRBD1, which was not confirmed against the DNA. TRBV21-1 represents a pseudogene. CDR3 length: 13 amino acids. CDR3 in amino acids: CASRQGAGYEQYF. The CDR3 DNA is TGTGCCAGCAGACAAGGGGCAGGCTACGAGCAGTACTTC.

This chain links TRBV7-6 with TRBJ2-1; 9 bases are shared with TRBD2. The CDR3 loop spans 15 amino acids. V shed 4 bases and J 7 bases; nucleotides not matched to a gene: 8. Germline V lookup: CDR1 SGHVS, CDR2 FNYEAQ. CDR3 in DNA: TGTGCCAGCAGCTCCGTGGCGGGAGGGATTAATGAGCAGTTCTTC. Encoded protein: CASSSVAGGINEQFF.

The genes are TRBV6-6 and TRBJ1-3; perhaps TRBD1 as D (5 bases). The CDR3 has 15 residues. Germline-derived CDR1 and CDR2 are MNHNY and SVGAGI (reference sequence). Trimming took 2 bases from V and 4 from J, leaving 12 bases between them. The CDR3 loop reads CASSYKAGVGNTIYF. Here the CDR3 DNA reads TGTGCCAGCAGTTACAAGGCGGGGGTCGGAAACACCATATATTTT.

This clone was seen only a few times. This chain links TRBV4-1 with TRBJ2-1; TRBD2 matches at 13 bases. The ends lost 2 bases at V and 6 bases at J; junction bases unmatched: 13. This CDR3 contains 19 residues. The germline gives CDR1 MGHRA, CDR2 YSYEKL. The CDR3 here is CASSQWGLAGKVKGNEQFF. CDR3 sequence (DNA): TGCGCCAGCAGCCAATGGGGACTAGCGGGAAAAGTTAAAGGCAATGAGCAGTTCTTC.

This sequence joins TRBV7-7 and TRBJ2-3, with 8 bases identical to TRBD1. The CDR3 is made up of 15 amino acids. V gave up 5 bases and J gave up 2 bases; unmatched junction bases: 6. Germline CDR1 and CDR2: SSHAT and FNYEAQ (reference sequence). The CDR3 DNA sequence: TGTGCCAGCAGCCCCGACAGGGGCCCCACAGATACGCAGTATTTT. It encodes CASSPDRGPTDTQYF. The entire variable domain, with the rest obtained from reference TRBV7-7 and TRBJ2-3, is as follows: GAGVSQSPRYKVTKRGQDVTLRCDPISSHATLYWYQQALGQGPEFLTYFNYEAQPDKSGLPSDRFSAERPEGSISTLTIQRTEQRDSAMYRCASSPDRGPTDTQYFGPGTRLTVL.

The sample holds a few counts of this clone. The genes are TRBV27 and TRBJ1-1; D unresolved. CDR3 size: 13 residues. V was shortened by 1 base and J by 1 base, with 4 bases between the two germline ends. Germline CDR1 and CDR2: MNHEY and SMNVEV (reference sequence). The CDR3 nucleotides read TGTGCCAGCAGTTTATGGCAGAACACTGAAGCTTTCTTT. Translation gives CASSLWQNTEAFF.

The CDR3 DNA reads TGTGCCAGCTCACCGTCGAGGGATGAAAAACTGTTTTTT. It yields the protein CASSPSRDEKLFF. The chain is built from TRBV18 and TRBJ1-4, with no clear D. Germline-derived CDR1 and CDR2 are KGHSH and LQKENI. The CDR3 length is 13 residues. V dropped 3 bases and J dropped 6 bases, with 8 bases sitting between them.

The CDR3 spells CASSPQGTYNSPLHF. The DNA for the CDR3 is TGTGCCAGCAGTCCACAGGGAACCTATAATTCACCCCTCCACTTT. The chain links TRBV27 to TRBJ1-6; D is perhaps TRBD1 (6 bases). The V and J ends lost 5 bases and 2 bases respectively, with 10 bases between them. CDR1 and CDR2 from the germline V gene are MNHEY and SMNVEV (reference sequence). This CDR3 region has 15 residues.

This chain links TRBV9 with TRBJ1-2; 8 nucleotides match TRBD1. Germline assignment: CDR1 SGDLS and CDR2 YYNGEE. CDR3 length: 14 amino acids. Losses at the gene ends were 4 bases for V and 4 bases for J; bases not matched to a gene: 6. The DNA of the CDR3 is TGTGCCAGCAGCCTGACCGGACAGGGCTATGGCTACACCTTC. Protein product: CASSLTGQGYGYTF.

This clone has just a few counts. This sequence joins TRBV25-1 and TRBJ2-6; D is unresolved. Germline V gene lookup returns CDR1 MGHDK and CDR2 SYGVNS. The CDR3 has 16 amino acids. Trimming took off 3 bases at V and 3 bases at J, with 12 bases between the two ends. In DNA, the CDR3 is TGTGCCAGCAGTGACGGCAGGCCGGATGGGGCCAACGTCCTGACTTTC. Translated: CASSDGRPDGANVLTF.

This rearrangement joins TRBV5-6 to TRBJ2-7, with D maybe TRBD1 (5 bases). This CDR3 has 14 residues. Germline CDR1 SGHDT, CDR2 YYEEEE. Trimming cost V 4 bases and J 3 bases, with 14 bases left between them. The CDR3 DNA reads as TGTGCCAGCAGCGGGCGCCAGGGAATCTACGAGCAGTACTTC. The encoded protein is CASSGRQGIYEQYF.

The rearrangement links TRBV25-1 to TRBJ2-7; 7 positions match TRBD1. J was trimmed by 3 bases and V by 3 bases; bases with no gene match: 14. CDR1 and CDR2 from the germline V gene are MGHDK and SYGVNS. The CDR3 loop spans 17 amino acids. The CDR3 region is CASSEGLGTVEFYEQYF. The CDR3 DNA follows: TGTGCCAGCAGTGAGGGGCTCGGGACAGTCGAATTCTACGAGCAGTACTTC.

The chain links TRBV7-5 to TRBJ1-1; no DNA check was done on the table's D call, TRBD1. TRBV7-5 counts as a pseudogene. The CDR3 is made up of 14 amino acids. In nucleotides, the CDR3 is TGTGTCAGACATTTCGGACAGAGGGGCACTGAAGCTTTCTTT. Its protein is CVRHFGQRGTEAFF.

The V gene is TRBV7-2, the J gene TRBJ2-1; possibly TRBD1 for D (5 bases). V lost 5 bases to trimming and J lost 2 bases, with 13 bases between them. From germline, CDR1 is SGHTA and CDR2 FQGNSA. This CDR3 has 15 residues. CDR3 nucleotide sequence: TGTGCCAGCAGCGGCCAGGGTGTACCCTACAATGAGCAGTTCTTC. Protein product: CASSGQGVPYNEQFF.

The V gene is TRBV18, the J gene TRBJ2-3, with TRBD1 matching over 11 bases. The CDR3 consists of 17 residues. Trimming cost V 3 bases and J 3 bases; bases outside gene matches: 8. Looked up from germline, CDR1 is KGHSH and CDR2 is LQKENI. The DNA for the CDR3 is TGTGCCAGCTCACCCATCCGGACAGGGGGCTGGACAGATACGCAGTATTTT. It encodes CASSPIRTGGWTDTQYF.

The V and J genes are TRBV6-1 and TRBJ2-5, with 7 bases that match TRBD2. Losses at the gene ends were 8 bases for V and 1 base for J; bases not matched to a gene: 4. The CDR3 sequence is 13 residues long. Germline V lookup: CDR1 MNHNS, CDR2 SASEGT. CDR3 sequence: CASEASGQETQYF. CDR3 nucleotide sequence: TGTGCCAGCGAGGCTAGCGGCCAAGAGACCCAGTACTTC.

The chain joins TRBV7-7 to TRBJ2-5; 11 bases align to TRBD2. Germline V gene lookup returns CDR1 SSHAT and CDR2 FNYEAQ (reference sequence). With 5 bases clipped from V and 3 bases from J, the junction kept 5 bases outside the gene matches. The CDR3 is 15 amino acids. Written as DNA, the CDR3 is TGTGCCAGCAGCATCGGGACTAGCGGAAAAGAGACCCAGTACTTC. Amino acids: CASSIGTSGKETQYF.

This clone was detected a few times. J is TRBJ2-1 and V is TRBV10-3; possible D gene TRBD1, 6 bases. The length of the CDR3 is 13 residues. Per germline, CDR1 ENHRY and CDR2 SYGVKD. Trimming stripped 6 bases from V and 0 bases from J, with 6 bases between. The CDR3 nucleotides read TGTGCCATCAGACAGGGCTCCTACAATGAGCAGTTCTTC. Amino acid sequence: CAIRQGSYNEQFF.

V gene TRBV2 combines with J gene TRBJ1-2; no clear D. Germline-derived CDR1 and CDR2 are SNHLY and FYNNEI. The CDR3 contains 13 residues. Trimming shortened V by 1 base and J by 6 bases, and 9 bases separated the two germline ends. This CDR3 is CASSEGGGNGYTF. For the CDR3, the DNA is TGTGCCAGCAGTGAAGGTGGAGGTAATGGCTACACCTTC.